This T cell receptor (beta chain) is from a study of human T cells and chemical hapten exposure. This CDR3 region has 13 residues. The V end lost 6 bases, the J end lost 6 bases, and 13 bases lay between the germline ends. Original processing methods: A per-sample median of roughly 100,000 TCRs was observed, with a range of about 23,224 to 750,000. TCRdb recomputed calls from the RACE reads with MiXCR, one row per CDR3 protein. The V and J calls follow TCRdb's processing rather than the paper's. The sample includes around 300,000 distinct CDR3 sequences, approximately 7.5% of them seen just once. This clonotype was seen a few times. Stated time point: pre-sensitization, week 0. Treatment noted: therapeutic diphenylcyclopropenone sensitization with weekly scalp DPC.

This TCR was sampled from a man in his late teens or twenties with alopecia areata. Some clones in this sample may be carry-over from other donors' samples. The sample consisted of whole blood, taken in connection with sensitization to the hapten diphenylcyclopropenone (DPC). V gene TRBV12-3 or TRBV12-4 combines with J gene TRBJ2-3; maybe TRBD1 (5 bases). As DNA, the CDR3 is TGTGCCAGCAGCCGACAGATCCGGGATACGCAGTATTTT. Encoded protein: CASSRQIRDTQYF.